This TCR beta chain stems from a study of blood T cell repertoires in COVID-19 (dated by TCRdb to 2020 to 2021). For context, the study as a whole: Samples from collaborators originated in the United States, Italy and Spain and spanned both the acute and convalescent phases of COVID-19. Samples were obtained from the ongoing ImmuneRACE study (first 160 participants) and from approximately 1,200 subjects provided by 6 global collaborators. Where HLA class I and class II types were available, the types were taken from metadata supplied by the sample provider, not from assay-based typing. The repertoires were released in a freely available public database meant as a resource for research on the immune response to SARS-CoV-2. The material from the prospective study consisted of cDNA or gDNA derived from T cells, B-cell-depleted T cells, or PBMCs. The dataset comprised deeply sampled blood TCRbeta repertoires from subjects exposed to, actively infected with, or recovered from COVID-19. Nearly every sample came with metadata listing a de-identified subject ID, COVID-19 status, age in years and sex.

TCRbeta CDR3 regions were amplified from genomic DNA using the immunoSEQ Assay, a bias-controlled multiplex PCR. As for the original processing: Nucleated cell counts per sample were estimated from amplification of reference gene primers within the assay. To quantify the absolute abundance of each unique TCRbeta CDR3 rearrangement, sequence reads were collapsed and filtered. Productive Simpson clonality was computed per sample as the square root of Simpson's diversity index over productive rearrangements. TCRdb mirrors the immuneACCESS table, restricted to in-frame sequences. Some clones are absent from its copies; in checked studies, under half trace to an unresolved V gene, and the reason for the others is unknown. The DNA gave D and trimming, while V, J and clone size come from that table. This sample lists 150,000 to 200,000 clones; more than 75% were detected once. Roughly 18% of the sample belongs to the ten largest clones.

Here is what the overall study found, with its caveats: How much clinical and demographic metadata was included differed by source and by participant, and the metadata was provided uncurated.

Comments on this clone: Its antigen target is currently unknown. Base quality data are lacking; no much larger clone is found one base away.

The CDR3, from cysteine to phenylalanine, totals 16 residues. The DNA shown is the 48-base CDR3, in frame from base 1. Via the germline V gene (reference sequence), CDR1 is SEHNR and CDR2 FQNEAQ. V sheds 2 bases and J sheds 7 bases, leaving 15 bases between their ends. One collaborating source in Seattle enrolled patients during active infection and followed them longitudinally through the course of disease. Collaborating institutions collected whole blood in K2EDTA tubes following their own protocols. Collaborator samples were shipped for TCRbeta analysis as frozen whole blood, isolated PBMCs, or DNA extracted from either sample type.

Sequencing was performed on peripheral blood. The chain employs TRBV7-9 and TRBJ1-6; the D gene is possibly TRBD1, with 5 bases matching. The sequence derives from a person aged 70 to 85 with COVID-19, enrolled during active disease. The CDR3 region has the sequence CASSLRGSIVNSPLHF. The nucleotides are TGTGCCAGCAGCTTAAGGGGCAGCATAGTCAATTCACCCCTCCACTTT.